Reported below is one T cell receptor beta chain. Its cognate antigen is unknown. Researchers used the Oncomine TCR Beta short-read assay to sequence DNA from cultured CD4+ T cells. Once CD4+ T cells had been cultured, genomic DNA was extracted from them. TCRdb independently ran MiXCR on the PCR reads; one entry per CDR3 protein. Seen here are approximately 12,000 distinct CDR3 sequences, 35% to 55% observed once, and the top ten hold about 20%. This sample is part of a study of vaccination and CD4 T cells after COVID-19. The sample's treatment: roughly 10-day PBMC culture with coronavirus spike peptide pools or control peptides (ViraFEST assay). V was pared by 1 base and J by 3 bases, with 5 bases of the junction left unmatched. Germline lookup yields CDR1 DFQATT and CDR2 SNEGSKA (reference sequence). This CDR3 contains 14 residues.

The J gene is TRBJ1-1, the V gene TRBV20-1; 7 bases map to TRBD1. The material sequenced was cultured CD4+ T cells from blood. The receptor was isolated from a human donor with COVID-19. This chain's CDR3 is CSARAGTVDTEAFF. The CDR3 DNA reads TGCAGTGCTAGAGCCGGGACAGTTGACACTGAAGCTTTCTTT.